These 17 T cell receptor beta chains originate from one sample sequenced in a study of blood T cell repertoires in COVID-19. Generated by immunoSEQ multiplex PCR, the TCRdb table keeps only in-frame clones and is missing some. The table has 190,000 or so clones, approximately 84% seen once; the top ten hold approximately 7.2%. The sequenced sample was peripheral blood. These receptors all come from a human donor with acute or convalescent COVID-19. The donor label of this sample is uncertain.

V gene TRBV12-3 or TRBV12-4 combines with J gene TRBJ2-7; 7 bases map to TRBD1. Unmatched junction bases numbered 4, after V lost 5 bases and J lost 3 bases. The CDR3 covers 13 residues. CDR3 amino acids: CASSRGQYYEQYF. In DNA, the CDR3 is TGTGCCAGCAGTAGGGGACAGTACTACGAGCAGTACTTC.

The DNA for the CDR3 is TGTGCCAGCAGTTACTCGAGAAGCGGGAACTACAATGAGCAGTTCTTC. As protein: CASSYSRSGNYNEQFF. The chain combines TRBV6-5 with TRBJ2-1, with 7 bases fitting TRBD2. The CDR3 runs to 16 residues. Germline CDR1 MNHEY, CDR2 SVGAGI. J lost 3 bases, V lost 0 bases, and 5 bases had no gene match.

This clone has just one count. This sample includes further DNA sequences coding for the same CDR3. V gene TRBV29-1 combines with J gene TRBJ1-1; D is ambiguous. V lost 4 bases and J 1 base, leaving 7 bases between the germline ends. CDR3 size: 12 residues. CDR1 is SQVTM and CDR2 is ANQGSEA in the germline V gene. The CDR3 region has the DNA TGCAGCGTTGGGCCTGGGAACACTGAAGCTTTCTTT. Amino acid sequence: CSVGPGNTEAFF.

V is TRBV28 and J is TRBJ1-2, with TRBD1 matching over 7 bases. Germline values: CDR1 MDHEN, CDR2 SYDVKM. The CDR3 loop spans 14 amino acids. V was pared by 6 bases and J by 1 base, with 5 bases of the junction left unmatched. The CDR3 nucleotides are TGTGCCAGCAGATTCAGGGGGGTTAACTATGGCTACACCTTC. This gives the protein CASRFRGVNYGYTF.

The CDR3 spells CASTRTAQDGGYTF. The CDR3 DNA is TGTGCCAGCACCCGGACAGCCCAGGACGGTGGCTACACCTTC. The chain has TRBV21-1 and TRBJ1-2; TRBD1, the D gene given by the table, was not confirmed from the DNA. TRBV21-1 is reported as a pseudogene. This CDR3 is built from 14 residues.

This rearrangement joins TRBV2 to TRBJ1-1; D uncertain. V was clipped by 7 bases and J by 0 bases, with 12 bases between them. Germline CDR1 and CDR2: SNHLY and FYNNEI. The CDR3 sequence is 14 residues long. The CDR3 DNA follows: TGTGCCAGCACCCGGGGAGGTATGAACACTGAAGCTTTCTTT. Amino acids: CASTRGGMNTEAFF.

This clone was found once. The chain carries TRBV6-5 and TRBJ1-5; D call uncertain. The CDR3 spans 14 residues. V lost 5 bases and J lost 5, with 13 bases in between. CDR1 MNHEY and CDR2 SVGAGI come from the germline V gene. The CDR3 sequence: CASSTPGPHQPQHF. CDR3 nucleotide sequence: TGTGCCAGCAGTACCCCAGGTCCCCATCAGCCCCAGCATTTT.

The V and J genes are TRBV27 and TRBJ1-2; D is possibly TRBD1 (5 bases). The germline V and J ends were trimmed by 5 bases and 4 bases, with 17 bases remaining between them. In germline, CDR1 is MNHEY, CDR2 SMNVEV (reference sequence). The CDR3 sequence is 15 residues long. The chain's CDR3 is CASSPGTNRIYGYTF. CDR3 DNA sequence: TGTGCCAGCAGTCCGGGGACTAATAGGATCTATGGCTACACCTTC.

In this sample, this clone turned up once. The CDR3 DNA reads TGTGCCAGCAGTTACTCTGTATTACCGGGTGGGGCCAACGTCCTGACTTTC. It encodes CASSYSVLPGGANVLTF. The genes are TRBV6-2 or TRBV6-3 and TRBJ2-6; no clear D gene. The CDR3 extends over 17 amino acids. Trimming cost V 0 bases and J 3 bases, with 12 bases left between them. CDR1 MNHEY and CDR2 SVGEGT come from the germline V gene.

V is TRBV18 and J is TRBJ2-7, with 9 bases identical to TRBD2. Germline V gene sequence: CDR1 KGHSH, CDR2 LQKENI. With 4 bases clipped from V and 0 bases from J, the junction kept 1 base outside the gene matches. This CDR3 is built from 14 residues. CDR3: CASSLSGSSYEQYF. The CDR3, as DNA: TGTGCCAGCTCACTTAGCGGGAGCTCCTACGAGCAGTACTTC.

The rearrangement links TRBV10-3 to TRBJ2-5, with D possibly TRBD2 on 6 matching bases. Trimming stripped 4 bases from V and 5 bases from J, with 8 bases between. The germline V gene encodes CDR1 ENHRY and CDR2 SYGVKD. This CDR3 spans 12 amino acids. The CDR3 reads CAISGGGETQYF. The CDR3 region has the DNA TGTGCCATCAGTGGGGGAGGCGAGACCCAGTACTTC.

This clone was recorded once. The rearrangement links TRBV10-3 to TRBJ1-2, with no clear D. Trimming removed 0 bases at V and 7 bases at J, with 9 bases between. The germline gives CDR1 ENHRY, CDR2 SYGVKD. CDR3 length: 13 amino acids. This CDR3 is CAISESQASGYTF. The CDR3 coding sequence is TGTGCCATCAGTGAGTCCCAGGCATCTGGCTACACCTTC.

V is TRBV7-2 and J is TRBJ2-1, with 9 bases lining up with TRBD2. The CDR3 spans 16 residues. Germline V CDR1 and CDR2: SGHTA, FQGNSA. V shed 5 bases, J shed 1 base, and the junction held 6 bases outside the gene matches. CDR3: CASSPRTSASYNEQFF. CDR3 DNA: TGTGCCAGCAGCCCGCGGACTAGCGCTTCCTACAATGAGCAGTTCTTC.

The rearrangement joins TRBV19 to TRBJ1-1; D is unclear. CDR3 length: 13 residues. V lost 5 bases, J lost 0 bases, and 7 bases lay in between. In germline, CDR1 is LNHDA, CDR2 SQIVND (reference sequence). DNA for the CDR3: TGTGCCAGTAGTGGCAGTCTGAACACTGAAGCTTTCTTT. It is translated as CASSGSLNTEAFF. Full variable domain (missing parts from reference TRBV19 and TRBJ1-1): DGGITQSPKYLFRKEGQNVTLSCEQNLNHDAMYWYRQDPGQGLRLIYYSQIVNDFQKGDIAEGYSVSREKKESFPLTVTSAQKNPTAFYLCASSGSLNTEAFFGQGTRLTVV.

About this clone itself: At the DNA level, this CDR3 is encoded by other sequences in the same sample as well. This chain connects TRBV5-4 to TRBJ1-4, with 11 bases that match TRBD1. Germline V lookup: CDR1 SGHNT, CDR2 YYREEE (reference sequence). V was pared by 0 bases and J by 8 bases, with 3 bases of the junction left unmatched. This CDR3 contains 15 residues. Here the CDR3 reads CASSLAGTGGEKLFF. In DNA form, the CDR3 reads TGTGCCAGCAGCTTGGCTGGGACAGGGGGGGAAAAACTGTTTTTT.

The rearrangement uses TRBV5-1 and TRBJ1-1; 8 positions agree with TRBD1. CDR3 size: 14 residues. After removal of 4 bases from V and 1 base from J, the junction contained 3 bases not matched to a gene. Germline-derived CDR1 and CDR2 are SGHRS and YFSETQ. The CDR3 protein is CASSTDRANTEAFF. The CDR3 DNA is TGCGCCAGCAGCACGGACAGGGCGAACACTGAAGCTTTCTTT. Complete variable domain (other parts from reference TRBV5-1 and TRBJ1-1): KAGVTQTPRYLIKTRGQQVTLSCSPISGHRSVSWYQQTPGQGLQFLFEYFSETQRNKGNFPGRFSGRQFSNSRSEMNVSTLELGDSALYLCASSTDRANTEAFFGQGTRLTVV.

V usage is TRBV3-1 (or the pseudogene TRBV3-2) and J usage is TRBJ2-7, with TRBD2 matching over 7 bases. The CDR3 contains 15 residues. V was clipped by 1 base and J by 0 bases; unmatched bases: 3. Germline assignment: CDR1 LGHDT and CDR2 YNNKEL (reference sequence). The CDR3 nucleotides read TGTGCCAGCAGCCAAGCTAGCGGTCCCTCCTACGAGCAGTACTTC. Its protein product is CASSQASGPSYEQYF.